This T cell receptor beta chain originates from a study of beta chain features in type 1 diabetes. At the level of the study: Examined across all samples were some 110 million sorted cells. Broader study findings: Among all four CD4+ subsets, Type 1 diabetes patients had TCRB CDR3s that were moderately but significantly shorter.

In this sample, this clone turned up a few times. Its antigen remains unidentified. Sequenced material consisted of expressed TCRB transcripts (all of the isolated RNA was reverse transcribed). Some clones are missing from TCRdb's copy, which holds only in-frame ones; the method was immunoSEQ multiplex PCR. Counted here are about 300,000 clones, approximately 8% occurring once; the ten biggest clones make up over 0.8%. This CDR3 is 13 amino acids long. Germline V gene lookup returns CDR1 MNHEY and CDR2 SVGAGI. Between the trimmed V and J ends, which lost 5 bases and 2 bases, there was a span of 10 bases.

The J gene is TRBJ2-7, the V gene TRBV6-5; no clear D gene. The TCR sequence derives from a woman in her late teens or twenties in good health. Sequencing was done on a sample of central memory CD4+ T cells from blood. The chain's CDR3 is CASSPEYPYEQYF. The CDR3 coding sequence is TGTGCCAGCAGTCCCGAGTACCCCTACGAGCAGTACTTC.